A single sample is the source of the 31 T cell receptor beta chains below, sequenced in a study of Graves' ophthalmopathy and Graves' hyperthyroidism. TCR beta CDR3 regions were amplified from RNA transcripts. Second-round multiplex PCR followed a first-round RT-PCR using HTBI primers. Each CDR3 protein gets one entry after TCRdb re-called the multiplex PCR reads with MiXCR. The table shows about 700,000 distinct CDR3 sequences, with around 40% occurring only once. Input material: peripheral blood. These receptors originate from an adult man with Graves' ophthalmopathy.

The V gene is TRBV29-1, the J gene TRBJ2-5; 8 nucleotides align to TRBD2. The CDR3 covers 13 residues. The V segment lost 3 bases and the J segment 5 bases; nucleotides outside the gene matches: 5. Germline V gene data show CDR1 as SQVTM and CDR2 as ANQGSEA. CDR3 sequence reads: CSVEAAGGETQYF. The DNA of the CDR3 is TGCAGCGTTGAGGCCGCGGGAGGCGAGACCCAGTACTTC. Drawing the rest from reference TRBV29-1 and TRBJ2-5, the complete variable domain is SAVISQKPSRDICQRGTSLTIQCQVDSQVTMMFWYRQQPGQSLTLIATANQGSEATYESGFVIDKFPISRPNLTFSTLTVSNMSPEDSSIYLCSVEAAGGETQYFGPGTRLLVL.

The sample holds a few counts of this clonotype. Germline is not matched at one junction end, which may reflect a read error. The chain recombines TRBV10-3 with TRBJ1-2; D gene uncertain. The germline V gene encodes CDR1 ENHRY and CDR2 SYGVKD. This CDR3 spans 13 amino acids. The CDR3 protein is CASSPRSPWGYTF. CDR3 DNA sequence: TGTGCCAGCAGTCCCCGGTCTCCGTGGGGCTACACCTTC.

This rearrangement joins TRBV6-5 to TRBJ1-2; a weak D match, TRBD1 (5 bases). The CDR3 length is 13 residues. The V end was cut by 0 bases, the J end by 6 bases, with 8 bases between. Per germline, CDR1 MNHEY and CDR2 SVGAGI. The CDR3 here is CASSYSNRNGYTF. The DNA for the CDR3 is TGTGCCAGCAGTTACTCGAACAGGAATGGCTACACCTTC.

In its sample, this clonotype was seen many times. The chain couples TRBV7-9 to TRBJ2-5, with D hard to call. Germline CDR1 SEHNR, CDR2 FQNEAQ (reference sequence). CDR3 length: 13 residues. Trimming left V 1 base short and J 1 base short, with 4 bases between. This chain's CDR3 is CASSLGTQETQYF. In DNA, the CDR3 is TGTGCCAGCAGCTTAGGAACCCAAGAGACCCAGTACTTC.

In its sample, this clonotype was seen many times. The chain joins TRBV7-2 to TRBJ1-1, with 9 bases aligning to TRBD1. With V trimmed by 5 bases and J by 1 base, 5 bases remained unmatched. In germline, CDR1 is SGHTA, CDR2 FQGNSA. The CDR3 extends over 15 amino acids. The CDR3 reads CASSITGGQNTEAFF. In DNA form, the CDR3 reads TGTGCCAGCAGCATTACAGGGGGCCAGAACACTGAAGCTTTCTTT.

The chain recombines TRBV2 with TRBJ1-6, with unresolved D. V was cut by 6 bases and J by 9 bases, with 21 bases left in between. The CDR3 sequence is 16 residues long. From germline, CDR1 is SNHLY and CDR2 FYNNEI. The DNA for the CDR3 is TGTGCCAGCAGCAAAGTTAGGGATACACTAGGTTCACCCCTCCACTTT. Translating gives CASSKVRDTLGSPLHF.

In its sample, this clonotype was seen once. The rearrangement uses TRBV5-1 and TRBJ2-2; D might be TRBD1 (6 bases). Germline CDR1 and CDR2: SGHRS and YFSETQ. This CDR3 is built from 15 residues. With 0 bases removed from V and 7 bases from J, the gap between germline ends came to 13 bases. The CDR3 coding sequence is TGCGCCAGCAGCTTGGTGGCAGGGGATGGCGGGGAGCTGTTTTTT. The encoded protein is CASSLVAGDGGELFF.

This clonotype has at least ten counts. The chain has TRBV4-1 and TRBJ2-7; 8 bases are shared with TRBD1. The germline V gene has CDR1 MGHRA and CDR2 YSYEKL. The CDR3 loop spans 14 amino acids. The ends lost 4 bases at V and 4 bases at J; junction bases unmatched: 6. CDR3 in amino acids: CASSPPGGGYEQYF. CDR3 DNA sequence: TGCGCCAGCAGCCCGCCAGGGGGCGGTTACGAGCAGTACTTC.

The chain has TRBV25-1 and TRBJ2-2; unclear D gene. This CDR3 has 13 residues. V was pared by 10 bases and J by 6 bases, with 15 bases between. CDR1 is MGHDK and CDR2 is SYGVNS in the germline V gene. In DNA form, the CDR3 reads TGTGCCACCCGCGACGATTACGCCGGGGAGCTGTTTTTT. Translated, it gives CATRDDYAGELFF. Full variable domain (outside the CDR3, taken from reference TRBV25-1 and TRBJ2-2): EADIYQTPRYLVIGTGKKITLECSQTMGHDKMYWYQQDPGMELHLIHYSYGVNSTEKGDLSSESTVSRIRTEHFPLTLESARPSHTSQYLCATRDDYAGELFFGEGSRLTVL.

A remark on this clonotype: As the CDR3 is not closed by the conserved phenylalanine or tryptophan, this likely results from a read error. The chain is built from TRBV20-1 and TRBJ2-5; TRBD1 agrees at 7 bases. The CDR3 runs 15 residues. V shed 1 base and J 1 base; nucleotides not matched to a gene: 6. Germline V CDR1 and CDR2: DFQATT, SNEGSKA (reference sequence). In DNA form, the CDR3 reads TGCAGTGCTAGAGCCGGGACAGCTTTCCAAGAGACCCAGTACTGC. This encodes CSARAGTAFQETQYC.

Of note for this clonotype: A clone one base away is much larger, so this may be a read error. The rearrangement uses TRBV12-3 or TRBV12-4 and TRBJ1-2; D is undetermined. V was clipped by 0 bases and J by 8 bases, with 7 bases between them. The CDR3 has 12 amino acids. The DNA of the CDR3 is TGTGCCAGCAGTTTAGCACAGTTGGGCTACACCTTC. Its protein product is CASSLAQLGYTF.

This clonotype was counted between two and nine times. The CDR3 sequence: CASSATGYTF. The CDR3 region has the DNA TGTGCCAGTAGTGCCACCGGGTACACCTTC. The rearrangement links TRBV19 to TRBJ1-2; D is unresolved. From germline, CDR1 is LNHDA and CDR2 SQIVND (reference sequence). The CDR3 spans 10 residues. The ends were cut back, 5 bases at V and 11 bases at J, with 9 bases in the middle.

V gene TRBV2 combines with J gene TRBJ1-1; tentative D call: TRBD1 (6 bases). V was cut by 6 bases and J by 1 base, with 12 bases left in between. Germline-derived CDR1 and CDR2 are SNHLY and FYNNEI. CDR3 length: 14 amino acids. The CDR3 nucleotides read TGTGCCAGCAGGGATAAGACAGGGAACACTGAAGCTTTCTTT. Translation: CASRDKTGNTEAFF.

There are many counts of this clonotype. The chain combines TRBV29-1 with TRBJ1-1; D is unclear. V lost 4 bases, J lost 5 bases, and 14 bases lay in between. The CDR3 has 13 residues. Germline loops: CDR1 SQVTM, CDR2 ANQGSEA. For the CDR3, the DNA is TGCAGCGTTGCGAGCCGGGGTGGAACTGAAGCTTTCTTT. Translated, it gives CSVASRGGTEAFF.

In this sample, this clonotype turned up many times. The rearrangement joins TRBV7-9 to TRBJ2-5; unclear D gene. Trimming removed 7 bases from V and 0 bases from J, with 9 bases in between. CDR1 is SEHNR and CDR2 is FQNEAQ in the germline V gene (reference sequence). This CDR3 spans 13 amino acids. Here the CDR3 reads CASTPGYQETQYF. The CDR3 bases are TGTGCCAGCACTCCTGGATACCAAGAGACCCAGTACTTC.

Of note for this clonotype: The conserved phenylalanine or tryptophan normally closing the CDR3 is absent here, so this likely arose from a read error. J is TRBJ1-1 and V is TRBV7-6; D gene uncertain. V was cut by 2 bases and J by 0 bases, with 4 bases left in between. The germline V gene has CDR1 SGHVS and CDR2 FNYEAQ. This CDR3 region has 13 residues. CDR3 in amino acids: CASSLLMNTEAFL. CDR3 DNA sequence: TGTGCCAGCAGCTTATTGATGAACACTGAAGCTTTCCTT.

The chain couples TRBV7-2 to TRBJ2-1, with TRBD2 identical over 8 bases. Germline values: CDR1 SGHTA, CDR2 FQGNSA. Trimming took 5 bases from V and 4 from J; bases not matched to a gene: 7. This CDR3 has 15 amino acids. The CDR3 region is CASSKGLVGYNEQFF. In DNA form, the CDR3 reads TGTGCCAGCAGCAAGGGACTAGTGGGTTACAATGAGCAGTTCTTC.

The gene calls are TRBV24-1 and TRBJ2-1; TRBD1 is a possible D gene (5 bases). Between the trimmed V and J ends, which lost 2 bases and 3 bases, there was a span of 10 bases. Germline values: CDR1 KGHDR, CDR2 SFDVKD. This CDR3 is 15 amino acids long. The DNA for the CDR3 is TGTGCCACCAGTGATTCCACAGGTATCTACAATGAGCAGTTCTTC. It specifies CATSDSTGIYNEQFF.

In its sample, this clonotype was seen many times. The gene calls are TRBV19 and TRBJ1-2; 7 nucleotides match TRBD1. CDR3 length: 13 amino acids. Trimming at V came to 5 bases and at J to 8 bases, leaving 8 bases not matched to a gene. Germline CDR1 reads LNHDA; CDR2 reads SQIVND (reference sequence). This CDR3 is CASSRTGDLGYTF. Here the CDR3 DNA reads TGTGCCAGTAGTCGAACAGGGGATTTAGGCTACACCTTC.

The CDR3, as DNA: TGTGCCAGCAGCCTCCCGGCAGGGGGTCTTCTCTCTGGGGCCAACGTCCTGACTTTC. Protein: CASSLPAGGLLSGANVLTF. The gene calls are TRBV7-9 and TRBJ2-6; 7 positions agree with TRBD1. The CDR3 is made up of 19 amino acids. V lost 5 bases, J lost 0 bases, and 13 bases stayed unmatched. CDR1 SEHNR and CDR2 FQNEAQ come from the germline V gene (reference sequence). The variable domain in full, completed from reference TRBV7-9 and TRBJ2-6, reads DTGVSQNPRHKITKRGQNVTFRCDPISEHNRLYWYRQTLGQGPEFLTYFQNEAQLEKSRLLSDRFSAERPKGSFSTLEIQRTEQGDSAMYLCASSLPAGGLLSGANVLTFGAGSRLTVL.

This clonotype showed up many times. Here the CDR3 DNA reads TGTGCCAGTACCTTAGGACAGGGACGTAATCAGCCCCAGCATTTT. Amino acids: CASTLGQGRNQPQHF. J is TRBJ1-5 and V is TRBV19; 8 nucleotides line up with TRBD1. The CDR3 length is 15 residues. V was pared by 7 bases and J by 4 bases, with 9 bases of the junction left unmatched. Germline V gene data show CDR1 as LNHDA and CDR2 as SQIVND (reference sequence). The complete variable domain, with remaining parts taken from reference TRBV19 and TRBJ1-5, reads DGGITQSPKYLFRKEGQNVTLSCEQNLNHDAMYWYRQDPGQGLRLIYYSQIVNDFQKGDIAEGYSVSREKKESFPLTVTSAQKNPTAFYLCASTLGQGRNQPQHFGDGTRLSIL.

This chain links TRBV29-1 with TRBJ2-7, with D possibly TRBD2 on 5 matching bases. The CDR3 loop spans 15 amino acids. Trimming shortened V by 4 bases and J by 6 bases, and 22 bases separated the two germline ends. Germline V gene lookup returns CDR1 SQVTM and CDR2 ANQGSEA. This CDR3 reads CSVVTARGRMGEQYF. The CDR3 nucleotides are TGCAGCGTTGTAACGGCACGGGGTAGGATGGGCGAGCAGTACTTC.

The J gene is TRBJ2-5, the V gene TRBV11-2; D remains ambiguous. This CDR3 region has 12 residues. V lost 5 bases to trimming and J lost 4 bases, with 8 bases between them. Germline assignment: CDR1 SGHAT and CDR2 FQNNGV. The CDR3 sequence: CASSEPGETQYF. The CDR3 DNA sequence: TGTGCCAGCAGCGAGCCAGGAGAGACCCAGTACTTC.

This clonotype was picked up a small number of times. This chain links TRBV19 with TRBJ2-2; D remains unclear. V was shortened by 3 bases and J by 7 bases, with 9 bases between the two germline ends. The CDR3 is made up of 13 amino acids. CDR1 LNHDA and CDR2 SQIVND come from the germline V gene (reference sequence). Here the CDR3 DNA reads TGTGCCAGTAGTATCCTTGGGCGCGGGGAGCTGTTTTTT. Amino acid sequence: CASSILGRGELFF.

This clonotype was detected a few times. The chain links TRBV19 to TRBJ1-2; D remains ambiguous. V was shortened by 4 bases and J by 4 bases, with 16 bases between the two germline ends. The germline gives CDR1 LNHDA, CDR2 SQIVND (reference sequence). The CDR3 loop spans 15 amino acids. The CDR3 nucleotides are TGTGCCAGTAGTAGTTGGGCAGAGTCTGTCTATGGCTACACCTTC. Translating gives CASSSWAESVYGYTF.

This clonotype was recorded at least ten times. The V and J genes are TRBV5-1 and TRBJ2-5, with 13 bases identical to TRBD2. The CDR3 has 18 residues. J was trimmed by 3 bases and V by 4 bases; bases with no gene match: 12. The germline CDR1 and CDR2 sequences are SGHRS and YFSETQ. This CDR3 reads CASSPLPYGLAGEETQYF. CDR3 nucleotide sequence: TGCGCCAGCAGCCCCCTCCCTTACGGACTAGCGGGAGAAGAGACCCAGTACTTC.

In the case of this clonotype: This could be a read error, since a much larger clone is one nucleotide away. The rearrangement links TRBV12-3 or TRBV12-4 to TRBJ1-1; D possibly corresponds to TRBD1 (5 bases). Trimming pared 4 bases from V and 9 bases from J, leaving 12 bases between. The CDR3 is 12 amino acids. This chain's CDR3 is CASSSPQGQAFF. In DNA, the CDR3 is TGTGCCAGCAGTTCACCTCAGGGACAAGCTTTCTTT.

The genes are TRBV10-2 and TRBJ1-5; D gene ambiguous. V lost 0 bases to trimming and J lost 4 bases, with 1 base between them. Germline V gene lookup returns CDR1 WSHSY and CDR2 SAAADI. The CDR3 extends over 12 amino acids. Here the CDR3 DNA reads TGCGCCAGCAGTGAGTCGAATCAGCCCCAGCATTTT. Translating gives CASSESNQPQHF.

The rearrangement links TRBV6-5 to TRBJ1-1; D remains unclear. Germline assignment: CDR1 MNHEY and CDR2 SVGAGI. Trimming shortened V by 3 bases and J by 1 base, and 9 bases separated the two germline ends. The CDR3 extends over 14 amino acids. CDR3 residues: CASSYGYPNTEAFF. CDR3 nucleotides: TGTGCCAGCAGTTATGGTTACCCGAACACTGAAGCTTTCTTT.

This clonotype has at least ten counts. The J gene is TRBJ1-5, the V gene TRBV11-3, with 7 bases fitting TRBD1. Germline trimming cut 5 bases from V and 3 bases from J; bases unmatched to any gene: 7. CDR3 length: 15 residues. The germline V gene has CDR1 SGHNT and CDR2 YENEEA. The CDR3 DNA reads as TGTGCCAGCAGCACCAGACAGGGCTACAATCAGCCCCAGCATTTT. This sequence encodes CASSTRQGYNQPQHF.

CDR3 amino acids: CASSSRQGDPYEQYF. For the CDR3, the DNA is TGTGCCAGCAGCTCACGACAGGGGGATCCCTACGAGCAGTACTTC. The chain has TRBV7-9 and TRBJ2-7, with 9 bases matching TRBD1. With V trimmed by 4 bases and J by 2 bases, 6 bases remained unmatched. The V gene's germline CDR1 is SEHNR and CDR2 FQNEAQ (reference sequence). The CDR3 is 15 amino acids.